This T cell receptor beta chain was captured in a study of a mutant IDH1 vaccine in newly diagnosed glioma. Overall study: Receipt of radiotherapy, temozolomide, or both preceded the study, and most received both.

The data were produced by immunoSEQ multiplex PCR, yet TCRdb's version contains in-frame clones alone and is incomplete. The data contain about 54,000 clones, 84% of them singletons. This CDR3 spans 16 amino acids. Germline assignment: CDR1 MGHDK and CDR2 SYGVNS. Trimming took 7 bases from V and 5 from J; bases not matched to a gene: 12. Time point specified: week 35, safety follow-up. It was 300 ug of mutant IDH1 20-mer peptide that made up each vaccine dose, given with topical imiquimod. Patients in the study were vaccinated eight times, receiving shots in weeks 1, 3, 5, 7, 11, 15, 19 and 23. Newly diagnosed WHO grade 3 or 4 IDH1-mutant, ATRX-lost astrocytomas were identified in the donors. Worth noting for this clone: Its antigen is undetermined.

The chain recombines TRBV25-1 with TRBJ2-3; 10 bases match TRBD2. Sequenced here: PBMCs, sampled from a glioma patient whose treatment included an IDH1 peptide vaccine. This clonotype originated in a woman aged 18-29 years with glioma. The CDR3 DNA reads TGTGCCAGCACCCTAACAGGCCTAGCGGGAGTAGATACGCAGTATTTT. The encoded protein is CASTLTGLAGVDTQYF.